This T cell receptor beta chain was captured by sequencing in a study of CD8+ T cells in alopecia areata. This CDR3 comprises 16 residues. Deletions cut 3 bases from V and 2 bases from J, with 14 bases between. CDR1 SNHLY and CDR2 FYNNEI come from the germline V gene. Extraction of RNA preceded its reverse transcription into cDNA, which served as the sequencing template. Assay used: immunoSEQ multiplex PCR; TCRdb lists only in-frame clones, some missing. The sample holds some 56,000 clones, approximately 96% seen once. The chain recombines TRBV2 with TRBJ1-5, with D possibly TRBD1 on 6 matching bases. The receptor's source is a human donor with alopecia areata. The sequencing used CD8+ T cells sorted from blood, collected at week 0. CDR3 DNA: TGTGCCAGCAGTGAGTGGCAGGGGATAGGCAATCAGCCCCAGCATTTT. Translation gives CASSEWQGIGNQPQHF.